Described below is a single T cell receptor (beta chain) sequence and its context. Its antigen is as yet unknown. Additional DNA sequences in this sample encode the identical CDR3. Between the trimmed V and J ends, which lost 5 bases and 2 bases, there was a span of 10 bases. Germline loops: CDR1 SGHVS, CDR2 FQNEAQ. This CDR3 comprises 13 residues. This entry is derived from a study of radiation and T cells in renal cell carcinoma. General study findings and limits: In blood, top tumor clones expanded by 2 weeks, shrinking by 4.

Some clones are missing from TCRdb's copy, which holds only in-frame ones; the method was immunoSEQ multiplex PCR. The profile covers some 31,000 clones, with around 85% appearing a single time and 30% to 35% taken by the ten largest. Indicated time point: blood 4 weeks post-SBRT, at nephrectomy. The treatment: 15 Gy SBRT to primary tumor, nephrectomy 4 weeks later. Serial blood draws occurred at baseline and 2 and 4 weeks post-SBRT. Here the sequenced sample was blood, taken from a patient whose treatment included radiotherapy and nephrectomy. V usage is TRBV7-8 and J usage is TRBJ2-7; a weak D match, TRBD1 (5 bases). The clonotype comes from a man in his 60s with renal cell carcinoma. CDR3 residues: CASSVGQAYEQYF. Written as DNA, the CDR3 is TGTGCCAGCAGCGTAGGACAAGCCTACGAGCAGTACTTC.